One and the same sample provided the 30 T cell receptor beta chains below, sequenced in a study of CD8+ T cells in alopecia areata. Sequencing relied on a cDNA template that was reverse transcribed from extracted RNA. Some clones are missing from TCRdb's copy, which holds only in-frame ones; the method was immunoSEQ multiplex PCR. The data contain roughly 150,000 clones, approximately 53% of them seen just once; the ten biggest clones take up roughly a fifth. Sequenced material: CD8+ T cells sorted from blood, taken at week 0. Receptors were obtained from a human donor with alopecia areata.

This clone was found a few times. J is TRBJ2-5 and V is TRBV29-1; no firm D call. V dropped 2 bases and J dropped 5 bases, with 12 bases sitting between them. The V gene's germline CDR1 is SQVTM and CDR2 ANQGSEA. There are 13 residues in the CDR3. In DNA, the CDR3 is TGCAGCGTTGAACTTGAAAATTGGGAGACCCAGTACTTC. Protein product: CSVELENWETQYF.

This clone was counted between two and nine times. This chain joins TRBV14 and TRBJ2-7, with D possibly called TRBD1 or TRBD2 (5 bases each). The CDR3 spans 12 residues. Per the germline V gene, CDR1 is SGHDN and CDR2 is FVKESK. The V and J ends lost 1 base and 6 bases respectively, with 7 bases between them. CDR3 residues: CASSQARGEQYF. The CDR3 DNA is TGTGCCAGCAGCCAAGCGAGGGGCGAGCAGTACTTC.

This clone was observed a few times. The CDR3 DNA sequence: TGTGCCTGGAGGGTAGGGACAGATACGCAGTATTTT. Translating gives CAWRVGTDTQYF. The rearrangement joins TRBV30 to TRBJ2-3; D gene unclear. The germline V gene has CDR1 GTSNPN and CDR2 SVGIG (reference sequence). The CDR3 sequence is 12 residues long. V lost 3 bases and J lost 3, with 7 bases in between. Looking up the rest from reference TRBV30 and TRBJ2-3 gives the full variable domain: SQTIHQWPATLVQPVGSPLSLECTVEGTSNPNLYWYRQAAGRGLQLLFYSVGIGQISSEVPQNLSASRPQDRQFILSSKKLLLSDSGFYLCAWRVGTDTQYFGPGTRLTVL.

Comment on this clone: The same CDR3 arises from other DNA sequences in this sample as well. The V gene is TRBV13, the J gene TRBJ1-1; 7 bases are shared with TRBD1. Germline V gene sequence: CDR1 PRHDT, CDR2 FYEKMQ (reference sequence). The CDR3 is made up of 12 amino acids. J gave up 8 bases and V 4 bases, and 4 bases lay outside the gene matches. The chain's CDR3 is CASSSRTGEAFF. The CDR3 coding sequence is TGTGCCAGCAGCTCTCGGACAGGAGAAGCTTTCTTT.

CDR3 nucleotide sequence: TGTGCCAGCAGTGCTGGCTCTGGGGCCAACGTCCTGACTTTC. This sequence encodes CASSAGSGANVLTF. The chain joins TRBV25-1 to TRBJ2-6; D unresolved. The V gene lost 4 bases and the J gene lost 0 bases, with 4 bases spanning the gap. This CDR3 region has 14 residues. CDR1 MGHDK and CDR2 SYGVNS come from the germline V gene.

The CDR3 loop reads CASNARETGELFF. The DNA for the CDR3 is TGTGCCAGCAACGCCAGGGAAACCGGGGAGCTGTTTTTT. J is TRBJ2-2 and V is TRBV6-6, with a weak D call TRBD1 (5 bases). The CDR3 consists of 13 residues. The germline V gene has CDR1 MNHNY and CDR2 SVGAGI (reference sequence). V was clipped by 7 bases and J by 5 bases, with 11 bases between them.

The V and J genes are TRBV7-9 and TRBJ2-7; 7 bases align to TRBD1. The CDR3 runs to 15 residues. The V gene's germline CDR1 is SEHNR and CDR2 FQNEAQ (reference sequence). V was pared by 7 bases and J by 5 bases, with 14 bases of the junction left unmatched. The DNA of the CDR3 is TGTGCCAGCAATTCCATCCGGACAGGCTCTCACGAGCAGTACTTC. Protein product: CASNSIRTGSHEQYF.

The V gene is TRBV30, the J gene TRBJ2-3, with 12 bases that match TRBD2. Germline V gene lookup returns CDR1 GTSNPN and CDR2 SVGIG (reference sequence). The CDR3 contains 15 residues. J gave up 4 bases and V 2 bases, and 4 bases lay outside the gene matches. The CDR3 loop is CAWSRTSGVSDTQYF. The CDR3 DNA follows: TGTGCCTGGAGTCGGACTAGCGGGGTATCAGATACGCAGTATTTT.

CDR3: CASSLVGTANTEAFF. The CDR3 DNA reads as TGCGCCAGCAGCTTGGTTGGGACAGCGAACACTGAAGCTTTCTTT. The gene calls are TRBV5-1 and TRBJ1-1; 7 bases are shared with TRBD1. After removal of 0 bases from V and 1 base from J, the junction contained 3 bases not matched to a gene. Germline values: CDR1 SGHRS, CDR2 YFSETQ. CDR3 size: 15 residues. Supplemented by reference TRBV5-1 and TRBJ1-1, the full variable domain reads KAGVTQTPRYLIKTRGQQVTLSCSPISGHRSVSWYQQTPGQGLQFLFEYFSETQRNKGNFPGRFSGRQFSNSRSEMNVSTLELGDSALYLCASSLVGTANTEAFFGQGTRLTVV.

The rearrangement links TRBV27 to TRBJ2-7, with TRBD2 as a possible D gene (6 bases). The CDR3 is made up of 16 amino acids. CDR1 is MNHEY and CDR2 is SMNVEV in the germline V gene (reference sequence). The V end lost 5 bases, the J end lost 0 bases, and 17 bases lay between the germline ends. CDR3 amino acids: CASSGGDVLSSYEQYF. DNA for the CDR3: TGTGCCAGCAGTGGCGGGGACGTACTCAGCTCCTACGAGCAGTACTTC.

V usage is TRBV30 and J usage is TRBJ2-5; D might be TRBD1 (5 bases). V was trimmed by 7 bases and J by 0 bases, leaving 9 bases between them. This CDR3 region has 12 residues. The V gene's germline CDR1 is GTSNPN and CDR2 SVGIG (reference sequence). The CDR3 reads CALQEYQETQYF. The CDR3 region has the DNA TGTGCCTTACAGGAGTACCAAGAGACCCAGTACTTC. The full variable domain, completed using reference TRBV30 and TRBJ2-5, is SQTIHQWPATLVQPVGSPLSLECTVEGTSNPNLYWYRQAAGRGLQLLFYSVGIGQISSEVPQNLSASRPQDRQFILSSKKLLLSDSGFYLCALQEYQETQYFGPGTRLLVL.

The chain employs TRBV4-3 and TRBJ2-7, with D possibly matching TRBD1 (6 bases). V was trimmed by 1 base and J by 0 bases, leaving 10 bases between them. CDR1 is LGHNA and CDR2 is YSLEER in the germline V gene. The CDR3 is 15 amino acids. The CDR3 is CASSQGQDSSYEQYF. CDR3 DNA: TGCGCCAGCAGCCAAGGCCAGGACAGCTCCTACGAGCAGTACTTC.

The chain couples TRBV30 to TRBJ1-1, with 8 positions matching TRBD1. The J segment lost 3 bases and the V segment lost 0 bases, leaving 6 bases of the junction unmatched. Germline assignment: CDR1 GTSNPN and CDR2 SVGIG (reference sequence). The CDR3 has 15 amino acids. The CDR3 loop reads CAWSVLTQGDTEAFF. The CDR3 bases are TGTGCCTGGAGTGTACTTACACAGGGGGACACTGAAGCTTTCTTT.

The sample holds many counts of this clone. The J gene is TRBJ1-4, the V gene TRBV5-4; TRBD1 is a possible D gene (6 bases). Germline V lookup: CDR1 SGHNT, CDR2 YYREEE (reference sequence). Trimming cost V 0 bases and J 7 bases, with 7 bases left between them. The CDR3 runs to 13 residues. The CDR3 bases are TGTGCCAGCAGCTTGGCCAGGGGTGAAAAACTGTTTTTT. It translates to CASSLARGEKLFF.

V is TRBV6-5 and J is TRBJ1-1; D remains unclear. From germline, CDR1 is MNHEY and CDR2 SVGAGI. Trimming left V 0 bases short and J 7 bases short, with 9 bases between. The CDR3 contains 13 residues. The CDR3 sequence is CASSYSTMGEAFF. DNA for the CDR3: TGTGCCAGCAGTTACTCGACAATGGGTGAAGCTTTCTTT.

The chain is built from TRBV9 and TRBJ2-5; D gene unclear. Germline CDR1 reads SGDLS; CDR2 reads YYNGEE. Trimming removed 0 bases at V and 4 bases at J, with 10 bases between. The CDR3 loop spans 14 amino acids. CDR3 in amino acids: CASSVGNRRETQYF. The DNA for the CDR3 is TGTGCCAGCAGCGTAGGAAATAGGAGAGAGACCCAGTACTTC.

The rearrangement links TRBV30 to TRBJ1-6, with 7 bases aligning to TRBD1. The junction had 6 bases not matched to a gene; V was cut back by 3 bases and J by 7 bases. Germline-derived CDR1 and CDR2 are GTSNPN and SVGIG (reference sequence). The CDR3 is made up of 14 amino acids. In nucleotides, the CDR3 is TGTGCCTGGAGGGACGGGACAGAAAATTCACCCCTCCACTTT. This translates into CAWRDGTENSPLHF.

The V call is TRBV27, the J call TRBJ1-1; maybe TRBD1 (6 bases). The CDR3 covers 13 residues. V lost 5 bases to trimming and J lost 3 bases, with 10 bases between them. The germline V gene has CDR1 MNHEY and CDR2 SMNVEV (reference sequence). The CDR3 DNA follows: TGTGCCAGCAGTCAAACAGGGTACACTGAAGCTTTCTTT. Protein: CASSQTGYTEAFF.

The chain recombines TRBV5-6 with TRBJ1-5; D not resolved. Trimming pared 2 bases from V and 2 bases from J, leaving 14 bases between. CDR3 size: 16 residues. Germline values: CDR1 SGHDT, CDR2 YYEEEE. This CDR3 reads CASSLGGMRGNQPQHF. The CDR3 nucleotides are TGTGCCAGCAGCTTAGGCGGGATGCGAGGCAATCAGCCCCAGCATTTT.

The chain couples TRBV20-1 to TRBJ1-2, with unresolved D. V lost 3 bases and J 6 bases, leaving 8 bases between the germline ends. In germline, CDR1 is DFQATT, CDR2 SNEGSKA (reference sequence). The CDR3 runs to 11 residues. CDR3 bases: TGCAGTGCTAGCAGACGAGATGGCTACACCTTC. Protein: CSASRRDGYTF.

This rearrangement joins TRBV25-1 to TRBJ1-2, with unresolved D. This CDR3 comprises 15 residues. The V gene's germline CDR1 is MGHDK and CDR2 SYGVNS. Trimming stripped 1 base from V and 8 bases from J, with 17 bases between. The CDR3 is CASSEFNRGSTGYTF. In nucleotides, the CDR3 is TGTGCCAGCAGTGAATTCAATCGAGGGAGTACAGGCTACACCTTC.

The chain links TRBV19 to TRBJ1-1, with unresolved D. The germline V gene encodes CDR1 LNHDA and CDR2 SQIVND (reference sequence). Trimming stripped 6 bases from V and 1 base from J, with 12 bases between. The CDR3 runs to 14 residues. The CDR3 here is CASSPQAENTEAFF. DNA of the CDR3: TGTGCCAGTAGCCCCCAGGCGGAGAACACTGAAGCTTTCTTT.

Notes on this clone: The same CDR3 can be traced to other DNA sequences in this sample. This chain connects TRBV9 to TRBJ1-1; 8 positions match TRBD1. This CDR3 contains 14 residues. V dropped 3 bases and J dropped 4; count of bases not matched to a gene: 5. The germline CDR1 and CDR2 sequences are SGDLS and YYNGEE. As DNA, the CDR3 is TGTGCCAGCAGCGCCGACAGGGGTGGCACTGAAGCTTTCTTT. It yields the protein CASSADRGGTEAFF.

This clone was recorded a few times. This chain links TRBV5-6 with TRBJ2-1, with D unresolved. Between the trimmed V and J ends, which lost 5 bases and 6 bases, there was a span of 9 bases. The CDR3 totals 12 residues. Germline assignment: CDR1 SGHDT and CDR2 YYEEEE. CDR3 loop: CASRLLGNEQFF. In DNA form, the CDR3 reads TGTGCCAGCAGATTATTGGGCAATGAGCAGTTCTTC. The whole variable domain, remainder taken from reference TRBV5-6 and TRBJ2-1, is DAGVTQSPTHLIKTRGQQVTLRCSPKSGHDTVSWYQQALGQGPQFIFQYYEEEERQRGNFPDRFSGHQFPNYSSELNVNALLLGDSALYLCASRLLGNEQFFGPGTRLTVL.

This clone was observed once. The chain carries TRBV9 and TRBJ2-3, with 8 bases that match TRBD2. There are 15 residues in the CDR3. Germline V gene lookup returns CDR1 SGDLS and CDR2 YYNGEE. V was clipped by 2 bases and J by 2 bases; unmatched bases: 4. Here the CDR3 DNA reads TGTGCCAGCAGCGTGAGCGGGGGATTCACAGATACGCAGTATTTT. It specifies CASSVSGGFTDTQYF.

This chain links TRBV13 with TRBJ2-5; maybe TRBD2 (5 bases). The germline gives CDR1 PRHDT, CDR2 FYEKMQ (reference sequence). CDR3 length equals 15 residues. With 0 bases removed from V and 2 bases from J, the gap between germline ends came to 10 bases. CDR3 sequence reads: CASSLGREGQETQYF. CDR3 bases: TGTGCCAGCAGCTTAGGCCGTGAGGGACAAGAGACCCAGTACTTC.

This chain joins TRBV29-1 and TRBJ1-1; D gene uncertain. V gave up 7 bases and J gave up 1 base, with 19 bases separating them. CDR1 and CDR2 (germline): SQVTM, ANQGSEA. This CDR3 is built from 15 residues. CDR3 protein: CSAGRSAGGNTEAFF. The CDR3 nucleotides read TGCAGCGCTGGGAGAAGCGCTGGTGGGAACACTGAAGCTTTCTTT.

V is TRBV7-9 and J is TRBJ1-2; D unresolved. V lost 8 bases and J 2 bases, leaving 9 bases between the germline ends. The CDR3 runs to 12 residues. The germline V gene has CDR1 SEHNR and CDR2 FQNEAQ (reference sequence). The CDR3 loop reads CASLGQNYGYTF. CDR3 bases: TGTGCCAGCCTTGGGCAAAACTATGGCTACACCTTC. The variable domain in full, completed from reference TRBV7-9 and TRBJ1-2, reads DTGVSQNPRHKITKRGQNVTFRCDPISEHNRLYWYRQTLGQGPEFLTYFQNEAQLEKSRLLSDRFSAERPKGSFSTLEIQRTEQGDSAMYLCASLGQNYGYTFGSGTRLTVV.

This rearrangement joins TRBV4-1 to TRBJ1-4, with no clear D. Germline V gene sequence: CDR1 MGHRA, CDR2 YSYEKL. The CDR3 loop spans 13 amino acids. Between the trimmed V and J ends, which lost 2 bases and 8 bases, there was a span of 9 bases. The CDR3 protein is CASSQREAEKLFF. The CDR3 DNA reads as TGCGCCAGCAGCCAACGAGAGGCGGAAAAACTGTTTTTT.

This clone appeared once. CDR3 DNA: TGTGCCAGCAAGGGGGGTACTGAAGCTTTCTTT. Translating gives CASKGGTEAFF. The chain is built from TRBV7-8 and TRBJ1-1, with D tentatively TRBD1 (6 bases). CDR1 is SGHVS and CDR2 is FQNEAQ in the germline V gene. CDR3 size: 11 residues. Trimming pared 7 bases from V and 5 bases from J, leaving 8 bases between.